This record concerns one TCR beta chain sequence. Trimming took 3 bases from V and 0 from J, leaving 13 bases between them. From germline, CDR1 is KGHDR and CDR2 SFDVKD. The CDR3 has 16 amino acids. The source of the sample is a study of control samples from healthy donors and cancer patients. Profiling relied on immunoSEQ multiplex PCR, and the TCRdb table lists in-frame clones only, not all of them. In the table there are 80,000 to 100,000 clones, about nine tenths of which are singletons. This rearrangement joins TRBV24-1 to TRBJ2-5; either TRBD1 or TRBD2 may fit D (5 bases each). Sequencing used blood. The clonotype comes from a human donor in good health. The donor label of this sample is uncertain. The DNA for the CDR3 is TGTGCCACCAGTGATGCCCGGGGCCAATACCAAGAGACCCAGTACTTC. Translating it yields CATSDARGQYQETQYF.